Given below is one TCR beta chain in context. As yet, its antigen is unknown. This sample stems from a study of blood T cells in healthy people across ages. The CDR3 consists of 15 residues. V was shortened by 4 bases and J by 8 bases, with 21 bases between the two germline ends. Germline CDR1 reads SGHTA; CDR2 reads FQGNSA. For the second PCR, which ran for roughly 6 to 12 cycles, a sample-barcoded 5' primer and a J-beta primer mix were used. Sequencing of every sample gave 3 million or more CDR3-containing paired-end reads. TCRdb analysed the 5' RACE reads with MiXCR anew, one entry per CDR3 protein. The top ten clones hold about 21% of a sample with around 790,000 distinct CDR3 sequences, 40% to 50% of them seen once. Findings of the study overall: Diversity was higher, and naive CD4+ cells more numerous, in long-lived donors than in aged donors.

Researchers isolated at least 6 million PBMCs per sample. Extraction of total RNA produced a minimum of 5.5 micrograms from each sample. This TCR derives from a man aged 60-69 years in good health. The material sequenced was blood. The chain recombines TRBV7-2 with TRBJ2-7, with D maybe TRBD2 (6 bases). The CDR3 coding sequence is TGTGCCAGCAGCTCTATGGTCCTGACTAGTTCCAAGCAGTACTTC. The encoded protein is CASSSMVLTSSKQYF.